There are many counts of the clone carrying this T cell receptor (beta chain). The germline CDR1 and CDR2 sequences are MDHEN and SYDVKM. With 1 base removed from V and 6 bases from J, the gap between germline ends came to 8 bases. This CDR3 has 13 residues. The data derive from a study of identical twins. One entry per CDR3 protein, called by TCRdb with MiXCR from the 5' RACE reads. This table holds 350,000 to 600,000 distinct CDR3 sequences, 14% found once. Healthy Caucasians provided all donations. The data were also submitted as part of a second study, on yellow fever vaccine responses in identical twins.

The source of this sequence is a woman under 30 in good health. The chain carries TRBV28 and TRBJ2-3; D ambiguous. Source material: CD4+ T cells sorted from blood. The CDR3 protein is CASSLSPRDTQYF. The CDR3 nucleotides are TGTGCCAGCAGTTTATCCCCCAGGGATACGCAGTATTTT.